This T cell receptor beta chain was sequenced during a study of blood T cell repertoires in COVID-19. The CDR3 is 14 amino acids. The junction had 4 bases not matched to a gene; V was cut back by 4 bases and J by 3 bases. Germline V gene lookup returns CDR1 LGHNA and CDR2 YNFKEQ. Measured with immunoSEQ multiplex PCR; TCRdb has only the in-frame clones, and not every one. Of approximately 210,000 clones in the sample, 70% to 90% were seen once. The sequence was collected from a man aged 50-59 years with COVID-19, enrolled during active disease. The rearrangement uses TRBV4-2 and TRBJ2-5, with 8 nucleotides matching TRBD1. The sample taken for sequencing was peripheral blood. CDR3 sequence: CASSRTQGEETQYF. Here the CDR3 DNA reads TGTGCCAGCAGCCGAACACAGGGGGAAGAGACCCAGTACTTC.